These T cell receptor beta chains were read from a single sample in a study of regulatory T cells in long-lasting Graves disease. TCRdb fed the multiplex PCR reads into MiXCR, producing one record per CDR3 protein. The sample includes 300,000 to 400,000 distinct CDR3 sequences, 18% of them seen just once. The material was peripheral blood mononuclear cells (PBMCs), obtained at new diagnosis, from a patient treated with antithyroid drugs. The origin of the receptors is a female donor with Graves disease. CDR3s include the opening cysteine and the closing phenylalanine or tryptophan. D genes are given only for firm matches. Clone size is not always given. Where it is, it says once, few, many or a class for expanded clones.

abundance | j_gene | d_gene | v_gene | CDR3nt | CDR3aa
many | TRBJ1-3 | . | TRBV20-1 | TGCAGTGCTAGGGAAGCGAGAAACACCATATATTTT | CSAREARNTIYF
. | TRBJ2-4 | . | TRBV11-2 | TGTGCCAGCAGCAGAATAGCCAAAAACATTCAGTACTTC | CASSRIAKNIQYF
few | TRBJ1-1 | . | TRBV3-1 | TGTGCCAGCGGTGGAGGGGTAGGGGACACTGAAGCTTTCTTT | CASGGGVGDTEAFF
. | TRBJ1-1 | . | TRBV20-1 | TGCAGTGCTAGAGATATAGGGGTTGGTGAAGCTTTCTTT | CSARDIGVGEAFF
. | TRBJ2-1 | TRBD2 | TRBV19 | TGTGCCCCAATTAATGTTTCGCGGGAGGGCCGTCGGGGGGGCTACAATGAGCAGTTCTTC | CAPINVSREGRRGGYNEQFF
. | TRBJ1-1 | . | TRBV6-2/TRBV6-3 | TGTGCCAGCAGTGAGCCCCGGAGGGCAGAAGCTTTCTTT | CASSEPRRAEAFF
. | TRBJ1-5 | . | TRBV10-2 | TGCGCCAGCAGGGACTCAGCAAATCAGCCCCAGCATTTT | CASRDSANQPQHF
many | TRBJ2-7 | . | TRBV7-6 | TGTGCCAGCAGCTTAGAGAACGGCGTGACCTACGAGCAGTACTTC | CASSLENGVTYEQYF
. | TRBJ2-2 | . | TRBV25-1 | TGTGCCAGCAGTGACCTCGGACTTGCCGGGGAGCTGTTTTTT | CASSDLGLAGELFF
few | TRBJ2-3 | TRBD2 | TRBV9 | TGTGCCAGCAGCTCCGGACTAGCGGCGTTAGAGTATTTT | CASSSGLAALEYF
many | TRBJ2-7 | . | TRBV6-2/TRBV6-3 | TGTGCCAGCAGTTACTCAGGGACAATCACCTACGAGCAGTACTTC | CASSYSGTITYEQYF
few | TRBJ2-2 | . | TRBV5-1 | TGCGCCAGCAGCTTGGTCCCCACCGGGGAGCTGTTTTTT | CASSLVPTGELFF
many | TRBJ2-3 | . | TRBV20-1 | TGCAGTGCAACCTCAGGGACGGGCCTGGCAGATACGCAGTATTTT | CSATSGTGLADTQYF
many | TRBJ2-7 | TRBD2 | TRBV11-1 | TGTGCCAGCAGCTTAGCGGCGGGAGACACCTACGAGCAGTACTTC | CASSLAAGDTYEQYF
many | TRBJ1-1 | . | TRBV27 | TGTGCCAGCAGTGAGACAGCCATGAACACTGAAGCTTTCTTT | CASSETAMNTEAFF
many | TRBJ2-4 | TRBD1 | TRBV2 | TGTGCCAGCAGCGCACGGACAGGGACTGGCGACATTCAGTACTTC | CASSARTGTGDIQYF
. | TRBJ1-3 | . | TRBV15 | TGTGCCACCAGCAGAGATTCCATTTATGCTGGAAACACCATATATTTT | CATSRDSIYAGNTIYF
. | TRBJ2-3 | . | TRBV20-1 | TGCAGTGCTAGAGATTTTAGGGGACCAACAGATACGCAGTATTTT | CSARDFRGPTDTQYF
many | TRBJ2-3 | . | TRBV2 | TGTGCCAGCAGCCCGGGAGACATAGCAGATACGCAGTATTTT | CASSPGDIADTQYF
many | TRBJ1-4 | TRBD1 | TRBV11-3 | TGTGCCAGCAGCGCTACCGGGACAGGGAGTGAAAAACTGTTTTTT | CASSATGTGSEKLFF
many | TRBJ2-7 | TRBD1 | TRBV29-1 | TGCAGCACCACTTCCGGGACAGGGGCCTACGAGCAGTACTTC | CSTTSGTGAYEQYF
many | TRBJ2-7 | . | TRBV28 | TGTGCCAGCAGTTGGAGCGGGCACTCCACCTCCTACGAGCAGTACTTC | CASSWSGHSTSYEQYF
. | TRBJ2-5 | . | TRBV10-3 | TGTGCCATCAGTATCACCTTAACAGGGACCCAAGAGACCCAGTACTTC | CAISITLTGTQETQYF
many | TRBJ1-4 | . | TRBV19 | TGTGCCAGTAGTATAGCGGACGGCGGCGGTGAAAAACTGTTTTTT | CASSIADGGGEKLFF
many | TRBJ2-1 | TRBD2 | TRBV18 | TGTGCCAGCTCACCCGCTAGCGGGGGTTTGTTCAATGAGCAGTTCTTC | CASSPASGGLFNEQFF
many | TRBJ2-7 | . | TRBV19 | TGTGCCAGTAGTCCTGCAGGGACCTACGAGCAGTACTTC | CASSPAGTYEQYF
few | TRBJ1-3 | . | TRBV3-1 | TGTGCCAGCAGCCGCTGGGCGGGCTCTGGAAACACCATATATTTT | CASSRWAGSGNTIYF
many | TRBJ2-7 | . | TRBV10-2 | TGCGCCAGCAGCCCCCGCGTTCCTCCCTACGAGCAGTACTTC | CASSPRVPPYEQYF
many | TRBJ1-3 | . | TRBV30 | TGTGCCTGGACAGCGAGCTCTGGAAACACCATATATTTT | CAWTASSGNTIYF
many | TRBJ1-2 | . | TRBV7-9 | TGTGCCAGCAGCATCCCAGGGCTTCTTAACTATGGCTACACCTTC | CASSIPGLLNYGYTF
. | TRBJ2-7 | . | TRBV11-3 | TGTGCCAGCAGCTTAGGGGATAGTAGGGACTCCTACGAGCAGTACTTC | CASSLGDSRDSYEQYF